The T cell receptor beta chain under discussion was sequenced for a study of blood T cell repertoires in COVID-19. Study-level information: Samples taken during acute and convalescent COVID-19 were collected in the United States, Italy and Spain. Sources were T cells, B-cell-depleted T cells, or PBMCs; the material itself was cDNA or gDNA.

Study processing details: Estimated nucleated cell counts came from reference gene primer amplification. Some clones are missing from TCRdb's copy, which holds only in-frame ones; the method was immunoSEQ multiplex PCR. V, J and clone size are those of that table, while D and trimming were read from the DNA. Among some 200,000 clones listed, around four fifths were seen once. The source material was peripheral blood. This TCR derives from a woman aged 55-69 years who had recovered from COVID-19.

The CDR3 region has the DNA TGTGCCAGCAGCTGGCGACAGCTCACTCCTTATGAGCAGTACTTC. This codes for CASSWRQLTPYEQYF. The V and J genes are TRBV13 and TRBJ2-7; a possible D gene is TRBD1 (5 bases). The CDR3 sequence is 15 residues long. V was shortened by 4 bases and J by 7 bases, with 20 bases between the two germline ends. Germline CDR1 and CDR2: PRHDT and FYEKMQ (reference sequence).